This T cell receptor beta chain was captured by sequencing in a study of T cells in Graves' hyperthyroidism and ophthalmopathy. The CDR3 loop spans 12 amino acids. V lost 11 bases to trimming and J lost 5 bases, with 15 bases between them. The germline V gene has CDR1 MDHEN and CDR2 SYDVKM. This clonotype was detected ten times or more. Antigen specificity is unknown. Overall study results and limits: In validation, the model predicted ophthalmopathy. These predictions came a median about 6.5 months before onset. A model using 13 V-J features told ophthalmopathy apart from stable hyperthyroidism. Most thyroid clonotypes that were expanded above 0.001 also turned up in blood.

TCR beta CDR3 sequences were amplified from RNA transcripts. A first-round RT-PCR of the TCR CDR3 used the HTBI primer set. TCRdb passed the multiplex PCR reads through MiXCR, listing each CDR3 protein once. The sample shows some 720,000 distinct CDR3 sequences, approximately 16% of them seen only once. Stable Graves' hyperthyroidism denoted no ophthalmopathy progression over 18 months. The specimen sequenced was blood. The source is a man younger than 35 with Graves' hyperthyroidism. The rearrangement joins TRBV28 to TRBJ1-1; D is unclear. CDR3 in DNA: TGTGCCGGCTGGAGTGTCGGGACTGAAGCTTTCTTT. Translated, it gives CAGWSVGTEAFF.